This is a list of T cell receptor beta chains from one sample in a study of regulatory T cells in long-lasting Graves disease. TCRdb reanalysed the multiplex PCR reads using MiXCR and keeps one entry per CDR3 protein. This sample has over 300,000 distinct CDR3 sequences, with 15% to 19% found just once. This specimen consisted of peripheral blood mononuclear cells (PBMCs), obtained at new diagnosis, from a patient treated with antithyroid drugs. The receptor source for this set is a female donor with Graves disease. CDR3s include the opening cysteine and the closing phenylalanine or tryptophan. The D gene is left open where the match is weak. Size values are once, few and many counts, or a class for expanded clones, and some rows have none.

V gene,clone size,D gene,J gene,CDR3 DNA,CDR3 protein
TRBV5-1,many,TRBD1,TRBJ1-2,TGCGCCAGCAGAGTGGACAGGGCCGGGGGCTACACCTTC,CASRVDRAGGYTF
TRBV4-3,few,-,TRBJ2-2,TGCGCCAGCAGCCAAGACGCTTGCCAGGGACCCACGGGGACCGGGGAGCTGTTTTTT,CASSQDACQGPTGTGELFF
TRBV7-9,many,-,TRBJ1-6,TGTGCCAGCAGCTTAGTCGGGGTAGGGAATTCACCCCTCCACTTT,CASSLVGVGNSPLHF
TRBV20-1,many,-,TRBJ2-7,TGCAGTGCTAGAGATCCTCGGAGGATAAGCGAGCAGTACTTC,CSARDPRRISEQYF
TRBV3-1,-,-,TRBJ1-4,TGTGCCAGCAGCCGCGGGCCAGGACCTGAAAAACTGTTTTTT,CASSRGPGPEKLFF
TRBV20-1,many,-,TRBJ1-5,TGCAGTGCTCCCCGGGGGGGGCTAAAGGAACACCAGCATTTT,CSAPRGGLKEHQHF
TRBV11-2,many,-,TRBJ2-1,TGTGCCAGCAGCTTAGAGGCTGGCAGGGCTTACAATGAGCAGTTCTTC,CASSLEAGRAYNEQFF
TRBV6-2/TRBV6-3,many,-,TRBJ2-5,TGTGCCAGCAGTTACGTGCCACAAGAGACCCAGTACTTC,CASSYVPQETQYF
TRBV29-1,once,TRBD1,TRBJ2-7,TGCAGCGTCATCGGGACAGCCCGCTCCTACGAGCAGTACTTC,CSVIGTARSYEQYF
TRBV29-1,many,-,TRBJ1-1,TGCAGCGCTCGGGAGGGGGGACGGGGGGAAGCTTTCTTT,CSAREGGRGEAFF
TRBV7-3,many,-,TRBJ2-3,TGCGCCAGCAGCCTTGCGGGGCTGAGCACAGATACGCAGTATTTT,CASSLAGLSTDTQYF
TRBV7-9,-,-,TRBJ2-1,TGTGCCAGCAGCTTAGCGCTAGCCACTTACAATGAGCAGTTCTTC,CASSLALATYNEQFF